This T cell receptor (beta chain) was profiled in a study of T-cell memory formation after mild COVID-19. The study's findings and limits: Later expanders leaned toward CD4+, whereas clones contracting from day 15 to 85 were balanced CD4/CD8.

Germline loops: CDR1 SNHLY, CDR2 FYNNEI. The length of the CDR3 is 15 residues. The V and J ends lost 8 bases and 5 bases, in that order; junction bases with no gene match: 14. Each CDR3 protein is one row after TCRdb ran MiXCR on the 5' RACE reads. The top ten clones hold over 20% of a sample with almost 350,000 distinct CDR3 sequences, 20% to 25% of them seen once. This clonotype was counted at least ten times. Its target is not known. The TCR was taken from a man between 18 and 35 years old who had mild COVID-19 (a few samples of this study predate the infection). Cell type and time point are not known. Sample: PBMCs or a T cell subset sorted from them (not recorded which). The rearrangement uses TRBV2 and TRBJ2-5, with 7 bases that match TRBD2. The CDR3 DNA reads as TGTGCCAGCCGTAAAGGGGCGGCCGGGGGGGAGACCCAGTACTTC. It is translated as CASRKGAAGGETQYF.